These 16 T cell receptor beta chains share one sample of origin, sequenced in a study of shared clonotypes between healthy human individuals (dated by TCRdb to the early 2020s). Library method: the immunoSEQ multiplex PCR assay. Drawn from immuneACCESS, this table holds only the in-frame rearrangements with V and J called that TCRdb kept. Clones are partly lost; checked studies trace under half to an unresolved V gene and leave the rest unexplained. The sample includes some 2,000,000 clones, with approximately 96% observed a single time. The ten biggest clones cover approximately 0.13% of the sample. Sequencing was done on a sample of naive CD4+ T cells sorted from blood. Sample cell subset or site, as interpreted from the label and publication: CD45RA+ positively selected. The source is a man aged 18 to 30 in good health.

V is TRBV27 and J is TRBJ2-5, with 13 bases lining up with TRBD2. Germline CDR1 reads MNHEY; CDR2 reads SMNVEV (reference sequence). The CDR3 is 18 amino acids. The trim removed 4 bases at V and 5 bases at J, leaving 13 bases unmatched. The CDR3 nucleotides are TGTGCCAGCAGTTCGCGCCAAAGGACTAGCGGGAGCTGGGAGACCCAGTACTTC. Protein product: CASSSRQRTSGSWETQYF.

This clone was detected once. The gene calls are TRBV11-2 and TRBJ2-2; the match to TRBD2 covers 10 bases. V trimming: 5 bases; J trimming: 5 bases; junction bases outside the gene matches: 2. CDR1 is SGHAT, CDR2 FQNNGV, per germline. The CDR3 spans 14 residues. The CDR3 nucleotides read TGTGCCAGCAGCGCTAGCGGGAGAACCGGGGAGCTGTTTTTT. This translates into CASSASGRTGELFF.

The J gene is TRBJ2-1, the V gene TRBV4-1, with TRBD2 identical over 10 bases. The CDR3 is made up of 16 amino acids. Per the germline V gene, CDR1 is MGHRA and CDR2 is YSYEKL. V lost 4 bases and J lost 9; bases outside the gene matches: 12. The DNA for the CDR3 is TGCGCCAGCAGCCGCACACTTCCGGGACTAGCGCCTGAGCAGTTCTTC. It encodes CASSRTLPGLAPEQFF.

This chain links TRBV7-2 with TRBJ2-3, with 11 bases that match TRBD2. Germline trimming cut 5 bases from V and 4 bases from J; bases unmatched to any gene: 5. CDR3 size: 15 residues. From germline, CDR1 is SGHTA and CDR2 FQGNSA. The CDR3 protein is CASSPSGGRADTQYF. For the CDR3, the DNA is TGTGCCAGCAGCCCTAGCGGGGGGAGGGCAGATACGCAGTATTTT.

V is TRBV2 and J is TRBJ2-3; 14 nucleotides agree with TRBD2. In germline, CDR1 is SNHLY, CDR2 FYNNEI. Unmatched junction bases numbered 3, after V lost 6 bases and J lost 4 bases. This CDR3 has 15 amino acids. CDR3 DNA: TGTGCCAGCAGGGAGACTAGCGGGGGGGCAGATACGCAGTATTTT. Protein product: CASRETSGGADTQYF.

The genes are TRBV10-1 and TRBJ1-1, with D possibly matching TRBD1 (6 bases). The germline gives CDR1 WNHNN, CDR2 SYGVQD (reference sequence). V was trimmed by 7 bases and J by 6 bases, leaving 21 bases between them. The CDR3 is made up of 15 amino acids. The CDR3 sequence: CASTQGSLPAAEAFF. The DNA for the CDR3 is TGCGCCAGCACCCAGGGGTCCCTTCCGGCGGCTGAAGCTTTCTTT.

The J gene is TRBJ2-7, the V gene TRBV9, with 9 bases that match TRBD2. The CDR3 spans 18 residues. Germline lookup yields CDR1 SGDLS and CDR2 YYNGEE. V shed 0 bases and J 5 bases; nucleotides not matched to a gene: 15. CDR3 protein: CASSVGTSGLSSRDEQYF. CDR3 in DNA: TGTGCCAGCAGCGTAGGTACTAGCGGGTTATCTTCGCGGGACGAGCAGTACTTC.

The chain couples TRBV4-3 to TRBJ2-5; D remains ambiguous. Germline V lookup: CDR1 LGHNA, CDR2 YSLEER. The CDR3 runs 13 residues. V was clipped by 0 bases and J by 4 bases, with 6 bases between them. CDR3 in amino acids: CASSQEYGETQYF. The CDR3 DNA reads as TGCGCCAGCAGCCAAGAGTACGGAGAGACCCAGTACTTC.

The chain recombines TRBV5-6 with TRBJ2-3; D unresolved. The CDR3 sequence is 13 residues long. Trimming took 3 bases from V and 4 from J, leaving 9 bases between them. Germline V gene lookup returns CDR1 SGHDT and CDR2 YYEEEE. DNA for the CDR3: TGTGCCAGCAGCTACGAAGTACCAGATACGCAGTATTTT. As protein: CASSYEVPDTQYF.

The chain recombines TRBV7-9 with TRBJ2-3, with 7 bases matching TRBD1. V lost 3 bases, J lost 5 bases, and 8 bases stayed unmatched. The germline V gene encodes CDR1 SEHNR and CDR2 FQNEAQ (reference sequence). CDR3 length equals 15 residues. The CDR3 here is CASSFVGGREDTQYF. The CDR3 DNA is TGTGCCAGCAGCTTTGTAGGGGGCCGAGAAGATACGCAGTATTTT.

The J gene is TRBJ2-7, the V gene TRBV18; no definite D call. Trimming took 4 bases from V and 3 from J, leaving 10 bases between them. Germline V gene lookup returns CDR1 KGHSH and CDR2 LQKENI. The CDR3 covers 13 residues. For the CDR3, the DNA is TGTGCCAGCTCACAAGGGATAATCTACGAGCAGTACTTC. It translates to CASSQGIIYEQYF.

The chain carries TRBV2 and TRBJ2-7; D perhaps matches TRBD1 (5 bases). V dropped 6 bases and J dropped 6 bases, with 18 bases sitting between them. Germline assignment: CDR1 SNHLY and CDR2 FYNNEI. There are 14 residues in the CDR3. The CDR3 protein is CASRKTVALSEQYF. Written as DNA, the CDR3 is TGTGCCAGCAGGAAGACAGTGGCGCTCTCCGAGCAGTACTTC.

This clone showed up just once. The chain uses TRBV21-1 and TRBJ1-2; the table assigns TRBD1, which was not confirmed against the DNA. TRBV21-1 is a pseudogene. This CDR3 spans 18 amino acids. CDR3 DNA: TGTGCCAGCAGCGACGCGGTGGACAGGGGGCCGACTAACTATGGCTACACCTTC. Translating it yields CASSDAVDRGPTNYGYTF.

The chain recombines TRBV5-6 with TRBJ1-1; TRBD1 matches at 8 bases. V lost 6 bases to trimming and J lost 1 base; unmatched junction nucleotides: 2. CDR3 length equals 13 residues. Germline CDR1 SGHDT, CDR2 YYEEEE. The CDR3: CASTGQGNTEAFF. The CDR3 nucleotides are TGTGCCAGCACCGGACAGGGGAACACTGAAGCTTTCTTT.

This sequence joins TRBV5-1 and TRBJ2-7; no clear D. The germline gives CDR1 SGHRS, CDR2 YFSETQ. The ends were cut back, 4 bases at V and 0 bases at J, with 8 bases in the middle. CDR3 length equals 13 residues. The CDR3 is CASSETASYEQYF. CDR3 DNA: TGCGCCAGCAGCGAGACGGCCTCCTACGAGCAGTACTTC.

The J gene is TRBJ2-1, the V gene TRBV5-1; D is unclear. The CDR3 spans 18 residues. Between the trimmed V and J ends, which lost 0 bases and 8 bases, there was a span of 24 bases. Germline values: CDR1 SGHRS, CDR2 YFSETQ. The CDR3 reads CASSLGLLRALLEDEQFF. For the CDR3, the DNA is TGCGCCAGCAGCTTGGGGCTGCTCCGGGCCCTCCTTGAGGATGAGCAGTTCTTC.